Presented here are 21 T cell receptor beta chains from one specimen sequenced in a study of persistence of HIV-infected CD4 T cells. This was the immunoSEQ version 4 assay in survey mode. The repertoire was sequenced with immunoSEQ multiplex PCR; TCRdb's copy has only in-frame clones and lacks some. The table shows some 30,000 clones, with roughly 71% occurring only once. The stimulus was an HIV-1 Gag 15-mer peptide pool, about 1 ug/peptide/mL. CD4+ T cells upregulating both CD40 ligand and CD69 were sorted as responding cells. These receptors' antigens are unknown. Specimen: CD4+ T cells sorted from PBMCs after 18-hour stimulation, collected from a patient who received antiretroviral therapy. The receptors stem from an adult man with HIV who was CMV-seropositive.

This clone has a handful of counts. The chain has TRBV5-1 and TRBJ1-4, with a tentative D call TRBD1 (5 bases). This CDR3 has 15 amino acids. CDR1 SGHRS and CDR2 YFSETQ come from the germline V gene. V lost 7 bases to trimming and J lost 5 bases, with 18 bases between them. CDR3 nucleotides: TGCGCCAGCGGCCTAGGTGCGGGGGTGAATGAAAAACTGTTTTTT. This encodes CASGLGAGVNEKLFF.

This clone was observed a few times. The chain employs TRBV19 and TRBJ1-5; 9 bases map to TRBD1. This CDR3 region has 14 residues. The J segment lost 5 bases and the V segment lost 4 bases, leaving 3 bases of the junction unmatched. Germline values: CDR1 LNHDA, CDR2 SQIVND (reference sequence). The CDR3 here is CASSRRTGDQPQHF. CDR3 sequence (DNA): TGTGCCAGTAGTAGGAGGACAGGGGATCAGCCCCAGCATTTT.

The genes are TRBV6-6 and TRBJ1-2, with D possibly TRBD1 on 5 matching bases. Trimming took 7 bases from V and 8 from J, leaving 11 bases between them. CDR1 is MNHNY and CDR2 is SVGAGI in the germline V gene (reference sequence). The CDR3 extends over 11 amino acids. The CDR3 nucleotides read TGTGCCAGCACCCAGGGAGAAGGCTACACCTTC. As protein: CASTQGEGYTF.

This chain connects TRBV7-9 to TRBJ1-1; D gene ambiguous. Germline values: CDR1 SEHNR, CDR2 FQNEAQ (reference sequence). This CDR3 comprises 13 residues. V was pared by 2 bases and J by 2 bases, with 6 bases between. CDR3 sequence: CASSLKENTEAFF. The CDR3 DNA follows: TGTGCCAGCAGCTTAAAAGAAAACACTGAAGCTTTCTTT.

The chain uses TRBV2 and TRBJ2-5, with D perhaps given as TRBD1 or TRBD2 (5 bases each). V was trimmed by 5 bases and J by 4 bases, leaving 17 bases between them. The CDR3 covers 15 residues. The V gene's germline CDR1 is SNHLY and CDR2 FYNNEI. CDR3 sequence: CASSRNSGPGETQYF. Here the CDR3 DNA reads TGTGCCAGCAGTAGAAATTCGGGGCCGGGAGAGACCCAGTACTTC. The entire variable domain, with the rest obtained from reference TRBV2 and TRBJ2-5, is as follows: EPEVTQTPSHQVTQMGQEVILRCVPISNHLYFYWYRQILGQKVEFLVSFYNNEISEKSEIFDDQFSVERPDGSNFTLKIRSTKLEDSAMYFCASSRNSGPGETQYFGPGTRLLVL.

The genes are TRBV3-1 (or the pseudogene TRBV3-2) and TRBJ1-6; possibly TRBD1 for D (5 bases). The germline V and J ends were trimmed by 5 bases and 7 bases, with 12 bases remaining between them. CDR3 size: 14 residues. CDR1 and CDR2 from the germline V gene are LGHDT and YNNKEL (reference sequence). The CDR3 protein is CASSAGVRNSPLHF. CDR3 in DNA: TGTGCCAGCAGCGCGGGGGTGCGAAATTCACCCCTCCACTTT.

This clone is medium-sized within its sample. V usage is TRBV27 and J usage is TRBJ2-2; TRBD1 might be the D (6 bases). Looked up from germline, CDR1 is MNHEY and CDR2 is SMNVEV (reference sequence). Trimming shortened V by 6 bases and J by 1 base, and 15 bases separated the two germline ends. This CDR3 has 16 residues. CDR3 amino acids: CASRKQRGQNTGELFF. In nucleotides, the CDR3 is TGTGCCAGCAGGAAGCAGAGGGGACAGAACACCGGGGAGCTGTTTTTT.

The chain employs TRBV2 and TRBJ1-1, with a possible D match to TRBD1 (5 bases). V lost 5 bases and J lost 3, with 13 bases in between. Germline loops: CDR1 SNHLY, CDR2 FYNNEI. The CDR3 is made up of 14 amino acids. CDR3 sequence reads: CASSYGGVDTEAFF. CDR3 bases: TGTGCCAGCAGTTATGGGGGGGTGGACACTGAAGCTTTCTTT.

The chain couples TRBV18 to TRBJ2-3; 9 bases map to TRBD2. V lost 2 bases to trimming and J lost 3 bases; unmatched junction nucleotides: 9. CDR1 is KGHSH and CDR2 is LQKENI in the germline V gene. The length of the CDR3 is 17 residues. This CDR3 is CASSPFGSGGRTDTQYF. The CDR3, as DNA: TGTGCCAGCTCACCATTTGGTAGCGGGGGCCGGACAGATACGCAGTATTTT.

The chain recombines TRBV6-5 with TRBJ1-5; no clear D. The length of the CDR3 is 15 residues. The V gene lost 0 bases and the J gene lost 7 bases, with 13 bases spanning the gap. CDR1 is MNHEY and CDR2 is SVGAGI in the germline V gene. CDR3 nucleotide sequence: TGTGCCAGCAGTTACTCTTGGGGAGCGGAACAGCCCCAGCATTTT. The encoded protein is CASSYSWGAEQPQHF.

This chain joins TRBV19 and TRBJ2-7; D may be TRBD1 (6 bases). Germline loops: CDR1 LNHDA, CDR2 SQIVND (reference sequence). The length of the CDR3 is 14 residues. The germline V and J ends were trimmed by 6 bases and 3 bases, with 15 bases remaining between them. The chain's CDR3 is CASSPMTGNYEQYF. In nucleotides, the CDR3 is TGTGCCAGTAGCCCGATGACAGGAAACTACGAGCAGTACTTC.

The chain links TRBV11-3 to TRBJ2-3, with 9 nucleotides matching TRBD2. J lost 4 bases, V lost 5 bases, and 10 bases had no gene match. Germline CDR1 SGHNT, CDR2 YENEEA. The length of the CDR3 is 16 residues. The CDR3 reads CASSPGTRGGSDTQYF. As DNA, the CDR3 is TGTGCCAGCAGCCCGGGGACGCGGGGGGGTTCAGATACGCAGTATTTT.

The J gene is TRBJ2-7, the V gene TRBV12-3 or TRBV12-4; D is perhaps TRBD1 (6 bases). V was pared by 3 bases and J by 2 bases, with 8 bases between. The CDR3 loop spans 13 amino acids. The CDR3 loop reads CASSFGQPYEQYF. CDR3 in DNA: TGTGCCAGCAGTTTCGGACAGCCCTACGAGCAGTACTTC.

V is TRBV12-3 or TRBV12-4 and J is TRBJ1-2; no clear D gene. Trimming shortened V by 6 bases and J by 8 bases, and 10 bases separated the two germline ends. The length of the CDR3 is 11 residues. The CDR3 DNA is TGTGCCAGCAGCTATTCGGGGGGCTACACCTTC. Protein sequence: CASSYSGGYTF.

The V call is TRBV19, the J call TRBJ1-5; tentatively, D is TRBD1 (5 bases). The CDR3 runs 16 residues. Germline values: CDR1 LNHDA, CDR2 SQIVND (reference sequence). V shed 8 bases and J shed 0 bases, with 17 bases lying between them. The CDR3 sequence: CASHGLGGVSNQPQHF. CDR3 bases: TGTGCCAGTCATGGCCTCGGGGGAGTTAGCAATCAGCCCCAGCATTTT.

CDR3 bases: TGTGCCTGGAGTGTACCCGGGGGAGGGTATGGCTACACCTTC. Encoded protein: CAWSVPGGGYGYTF. This rearrangement joins TRBV30 to TRBJ1-2; D may be TRBD1 (5 bases). Looked up from germline, CDR1 is GTSNPN and CDR2 is SVGIG (reference sequence). Trimming removed 0 bases at V and 5 bases at J, with 13 bases between. The CDR3 is 14 amino acids.

The gene calls are TRBV5-6 and TRBJ2-3; the D gene could be TRBD1 or TRBD2 (5 bases each). The CDR3 runs to 17 residues. Germline V gene sequence: CDR1 SGHDT, CDR2 YYEEEE. Deletions cut 1 base from V and 2 bases from J, with 17 bases between. The CDR3 loop reads CASSLKGERTHTDTQYF. CDR3 nucleotide sequence: TGTGCCAGCAGCTTGAAAGGGGAGAGGACCCACACAGATACGCAGTATTTT.

J is TRBJ2-5 and V is TRBV28; either TRBD1 or TRBD2 may supply D (5 bases each). With 6 bases removed from V and 0 bases from J, the gap between germline ends came to 17 bases. This CDR3 comprises 16 residues. The germline CDR1 and CDR2 sequences are MDHEN and SYDVKM. The CDR3 reads CASSEQGTAYQETQYF. The CDR3 region has the DNA TGTGCCAGCAGCGAACAAGGGACCGCGTACCAAGAGACCCAGTACTTC.

This chain connects TRBV11-2 to TRBJ2-7; tentative D call: TRBD1 (6 bases). The germline V gene encodes CDR1 SGHAT and CDR2 FQNNGV. V lost 1 base, J lost 6 bases, and 16 bases lay in between. The CDR3 has 15 residues. Here the CDR3 reads CASSLGSGAVGEQYF. In DNA form, the CDR3 reads TGTGCCAGCAGCTTAGGGTCAGGGGCGGTAGGCGAGCAGTACTTC.

J is TRBJ1-1 and V is TRBV3-1 (or the pseudogene TRBV3-2); D not resolved. Trimming pared 1 base from V and 0 bases from J, leaving 9 bases between. There are 15 residues in the CDR3. Germline V gives CDR1 LGHDT, CDR2 YNNKEL (reference sequence). The CDR3 is CASSQGAGVNTEAFF. The CDR3 bases are TGTGCCAGCAGCCAAGGGGCCGGGGTGAACACTGAAGCTTTCTTT.

This clone was recorded once. The chain has TRBV7-9 and TRBJ1-4; D is possibly TRBD1 (6 bases). This CDR3 has 14 amino acids. The germline CDR1 and CDR2 sequences are SEHNR and FQNEAQ (reference sequence). Deletions cut 10 bases from V and 0 bases from J, with 12 bases between. In DNA form, the CDR3 reads TGTGCCATCCCCGGGGGCGCAACTAATGAAAAACTGTTTTTT. The encoded protein is CAIPGGATNEKLFF.